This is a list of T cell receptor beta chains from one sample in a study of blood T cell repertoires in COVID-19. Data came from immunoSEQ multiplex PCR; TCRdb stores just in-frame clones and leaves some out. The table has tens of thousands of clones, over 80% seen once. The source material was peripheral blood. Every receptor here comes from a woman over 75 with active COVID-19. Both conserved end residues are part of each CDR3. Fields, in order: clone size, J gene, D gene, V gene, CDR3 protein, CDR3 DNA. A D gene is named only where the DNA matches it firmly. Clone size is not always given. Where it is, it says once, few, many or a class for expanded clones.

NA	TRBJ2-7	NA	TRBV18	CASSPRTTRSYEQYF	TGTGCCAGCTCACCACGGACTACTCGCTCCTACGAGCAGTACTTC
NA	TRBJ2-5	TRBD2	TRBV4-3	CASSQGGDSGNTETQYF	TGCGCCAGCAGCCAAGGAGGGGATAGCGGGAATACGGAGACCCAGTACTTC
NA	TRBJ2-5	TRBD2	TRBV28	CASSGSGTRQETQYF	TGTGCCAGCAGTGGTAGCGGGACCCGGCAAGAGACCCAGTACTTC
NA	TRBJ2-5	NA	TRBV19	CASSIGGSQETQYF	TGTGCCAGTAGTATTGGGGGGAGTCAGGAGACCCAGTACTTC
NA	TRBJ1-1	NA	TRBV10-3	CAISENWGRGTEAFF	TGTGCCATCAGTGAAAATTGGGGCAGGGGCACTGAAGCTTTCTTT
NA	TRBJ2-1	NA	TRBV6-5	CASSWAGPYNEQFF	TGTGCCAGCAGTTGGGCGGGGCCATACAATGAGCAGTTCTTC
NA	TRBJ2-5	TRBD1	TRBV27	CASRRPDRGGDLQETQYF	TGTGCCAGCAGACGCCCGGACAGGGGGGGGGACCTCCAAGAGACCCAGTACTTC
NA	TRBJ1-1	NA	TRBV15	CATSRDGVRGALMNTEAFF	TGTGCCACCAGCAGAGATGGGGTACGGGGGGCCCTCATGAACACTGAAGCTTTCTTT
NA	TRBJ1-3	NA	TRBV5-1	CASSYERQDSGNTIYF	TGCGCCAGCAGCTACGAGAGACAGGACTCTGGAAACACCATATATTTT
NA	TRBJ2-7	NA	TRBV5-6	CASSLSPGAGPTYEQYF	TGTGCCAGCAGCTTAAGTCCAGGGGCCGGGCCTACCTACGAGCAGTACTTC
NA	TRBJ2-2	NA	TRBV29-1	CSVDMGGRTGELFF	TGCAGCGTTGATATGGGAGGAAGGACCGGGGAGCTGTTTTTT
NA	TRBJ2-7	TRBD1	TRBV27	CASRNRGKEQYF	TGTGCCAGCAGGAACAGGGGAAAAGAGCAGTACTTC
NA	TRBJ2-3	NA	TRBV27	CASSPLTSTDTQYF	TGTGCCAGCAGTCCTCTAACTAGCACAGATACGCAGTATTTT
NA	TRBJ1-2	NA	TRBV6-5	CASTGWLYGYTF	TGTGCCAGCACAGGATGGCTCTATGGCTACACCTTC
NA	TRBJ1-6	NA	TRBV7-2	CASSPRARVHNSPLHF	TGTGCCAGCAGCCCCCGGGCCAGGGTCCATAATTCACCCCTCCACTTT
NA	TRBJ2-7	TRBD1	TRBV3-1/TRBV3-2	CASSQESGGPYEQYF	TGTGCCAGCAGCCAAGAGTCAGGGGGTCCCTACGAGCAGTACTTC
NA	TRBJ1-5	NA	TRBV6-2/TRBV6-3	CASSWDFNQPQHF	TGTGCCAGCAGTTGGGACTTCAATCAGCCCCAGCATTTT
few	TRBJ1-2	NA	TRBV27	CASSLRRGAGYGYTF	TGTGCCAGCAGTTTAAGGCGGGGGGCGGGCTATGGCTACACCTTC
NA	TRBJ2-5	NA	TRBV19	CASSPLTAEETQYF	TGTGCCAGTAGTCCTCTGACGGCGGAAGAGACCCAGTACTTC
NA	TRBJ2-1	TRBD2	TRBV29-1	CSVEGSSGKNEQFF	TGCAGCGTTGAAGGTTCTAGCGGGAAGAATGAGCAGTTCTTC
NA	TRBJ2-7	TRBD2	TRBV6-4	CASSVSGRAPYEQYF	TGTGCCAGCAGTGTTAGCGGGAGGGCCCCCTACGAGCAGTACTTC
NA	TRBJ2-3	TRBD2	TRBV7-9	CASSWLAGPRSPQYF	TGTGCCAGCAGCTGGCTAGCGGGCCCCCGGTCCCCGCAGTATTTT
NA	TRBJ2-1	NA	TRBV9	CASSTTGKYNEQFF	TGTGCCAGCAGCACCACCGGGAAGTACAATGAGCAGTTCTTC
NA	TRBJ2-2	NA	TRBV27	CASSPRGGGDTGELFF	TGTGCCAGCAGTCCCCGGGGAGGGGGGGACACCGGGGAGCTGTTTTTT
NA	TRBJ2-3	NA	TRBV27	CASSVSGDSTDTQYF	TGTGCCAGCAGTGTCAGCGGAGACAGCACAGATACGCAGTATTTT
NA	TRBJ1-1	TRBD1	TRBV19	CASSILTGLDTEAFF	TGTGCCAGTAGTATTCTGACAGGGTTGGACACTGAAGCTTTCTTT
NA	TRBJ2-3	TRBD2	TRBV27	CASSLYAGADTQYF	TGTGCCAGCAGTTTATATGCGGGAGCAGATACGCAGTATTTT
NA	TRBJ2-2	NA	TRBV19	CASSIDVNTGELFF	TGTGCCAGTAGTATAGACGTGAACACCGGGGAGCTGTTTTTT
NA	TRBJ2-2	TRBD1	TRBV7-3	CASRTGMNTGELFF	TGTGCCAGCAGGACAGGGATGAACACCGGGGAGCTGTTTTTT
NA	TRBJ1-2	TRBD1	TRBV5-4	CASSSNGQEGYGYTF	TGTGCCAGCAGCTCCAACGGACAGGAGGGCTATGGCTACACCTTC
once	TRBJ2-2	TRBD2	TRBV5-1	CASSGLAENTGELFF	TGCGCCAGCAGCGGGCTAGCGGAGAACACCGGGGAGCTGTTTTTT
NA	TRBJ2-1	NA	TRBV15	CATSLSGNEQFF	TGTGCCACCAGTCTCTCGGGGAATGAGCAGTTCTTC
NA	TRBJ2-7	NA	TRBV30	CAWSPPVTPYEQYF	TGTGCCTGGAGTCCCCCCGTGACACCCTACGAGCAGTACTTC
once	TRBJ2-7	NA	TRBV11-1	CASSLLPLGEQYF	TGTGCCAGCAGCTTATTACCCCTAGGCGAGCAGTACTTC
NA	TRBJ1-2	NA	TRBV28	CASSLVRGGFGYTF	TGTGCCAGCAGTTTGGTCAGGGGCGGGTTTGGCTACACCTTC
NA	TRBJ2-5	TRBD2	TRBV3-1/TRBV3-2	CASSQDRDGAGGPEETQYF	TGTGCCAGCAGCCAAGATCGGGACGGGGCGGGAGGGCCTGAGGAGACCCAGTACTTC
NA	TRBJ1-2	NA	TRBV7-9	CASSLDAGYGYTF	TGTGCCAGCAGCTTAGACGCAGGGTATGGCTACACCTTC
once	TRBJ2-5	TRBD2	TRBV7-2	CASRYSGSSETQYF	TGTGCCAGCAGGTATAGCGGGAGTTCTGAGACCCAGTACTTC
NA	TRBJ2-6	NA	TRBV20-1	CSASDPVTGANVLTF	TGCAGTGCTAGTGACCCAGTCACTGGGGCCAACGTCCTGACTTTC